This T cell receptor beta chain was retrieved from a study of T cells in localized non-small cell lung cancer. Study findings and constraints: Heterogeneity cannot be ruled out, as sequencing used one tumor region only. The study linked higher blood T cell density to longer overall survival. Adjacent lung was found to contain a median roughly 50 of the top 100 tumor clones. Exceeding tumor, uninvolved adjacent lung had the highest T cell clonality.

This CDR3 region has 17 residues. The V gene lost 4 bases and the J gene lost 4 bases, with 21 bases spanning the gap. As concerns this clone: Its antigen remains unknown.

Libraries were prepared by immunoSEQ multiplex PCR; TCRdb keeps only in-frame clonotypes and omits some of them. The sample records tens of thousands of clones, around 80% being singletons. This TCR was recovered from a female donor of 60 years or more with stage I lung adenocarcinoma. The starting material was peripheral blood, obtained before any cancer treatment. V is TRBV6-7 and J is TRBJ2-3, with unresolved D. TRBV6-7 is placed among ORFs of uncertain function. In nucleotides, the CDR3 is TGTGCCAGCAGTTTCACGGACCTCCCGGAGAAGTCAGATACGCAGTATTTT. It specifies CASSFTDLPEKSDTQYF.